A selection of T cell receptor beta chains follows, all from one sample in a study of T-cell reconstitution after alpha-beta-depleted transplantation in children. TCRdb used MiXCR to reprocess the PCR reads, holding one entry per CDR3 protein. Of approximately 490,000 distinct CDR3 sequences listed, 8% to 11% are singletons. The sequenced sample was PBMCs, obtained before TCRalphabeta/CD19-depleted stem cell transplant. These TCRs come from a child aged 2 to 15 with inherited bone marrow failure, due to receive a stem cell transplant. The CDR3 runs from the conserved cysteine through the conserved F or W. A D gene is named only where the DNA matches it firmly. The size of a clone is reported for some rows only, either as once, few or many, or as a class for expanded clones.

V gene	D gene	J gene	clone size	CDR3 protein	CDR3 DNA
TRBV20-1	TRBD2	TRBJ2-7	many	CSASVLLAGYEQYF	TGCAGTGCTAGTGTTCTGCTAGCGGGATACGAGCAGTACTTC
TRBV30	.	TRBJ2-7	.	CAWSVGGGVDEQYF	TGTGCCTGGAGTGTTGGGGGGGGCGTGGACGAGCAGTACTTC
TRBV28	TRBD2	TRBJ2-1	many	CASSPGASGVNEQFF	TGTGCCAGCAGCCCTGGGGCTAGCGGGGTCAATGAGCAGTTCTTC
TRBV16	TRBD1	TRBJ2-7	many	CASSQGTGRRTYEQYF	TGTGCCAGCAGCCAAGGGACAGGGCGCAGAACCTACGAGCAGTACTTC
TRBV7-9	.	TRBJ2-6	few	CASSITGPGANVLTF	TGTGCCAGCAGCATCACAGGGCCTGGGGCCAACGTCCTGACTTTC
TRBV7-2	TRBD2	TRBJ2-1	few	CASSLVVAGVGDEQFF	TGTGCCAGCAGCTTAGTGGTGGCGGGAGTAGGGGATGAGCAGTTCTTC
TRBV5-5	.	TRBJ2-5	.	CASSFSPIGKETQYF	TGTGCCAGCAGCTTTTCCCCTATAGGGAAGGAGACCCAGTACTTC
TRBV7-9	TRBD2	TRBJ2-1	.	CASSSGLAIVEQFF	TGTGCCAGCAGCTCGGGACTAGCGATAGTTGAGCAGTTCTTC
TRBV5-1	TRBD2	TRBJ2-2	many	CASSSRLAGEGAGELFF	TGCGCCAGCAGCTCCCGACTAGCGGGAGAAGGAGCCGGGGAGCTGTTTTTT
TRBV10-3	TRBD2	TRBJ2-7	many	CAISDLGRLAGLGEQYF	TGTGCCATCAGTGACCTCGGTCGACTAGCGGGACTCGGCGAGCAGTACTTC
TRBV6-1	TRBD1	TRBJ1-6	.	CASNRPGQTHSPLHF	TGTGCCAGCAATAGACCGGGACAGACCCATTCACCCCTCCACTTT
TRBV6-2/TRBV6-3	.	TRBJ2-7	many	CASSPLAEQYF	TGTGCCAGCAGTCCCCTAGCGGAGCAGTACTTC
TRBV19	TRBD2	TRBJ2-2	few	CASSTDSLLAGDIGELFF	TGTGCCAGTAGTACGGACTCCCTACTAGCGGGGGACATCGGGGAGCTGTTTTTT
TRBV5-1	.	TRBJ2-7	many	CASSFDTLSAYEQYF	TGCGCCAGCAGCTTCGACACGTTGAGTGCCTACGAGCAGTACTTC